This passage covers 2 T cell receptor beta chains from one sample sequenced in a study of OX40 agonist ivuxolimab in advanced cancers. Library method: the immunoSEQ multiplex PCR assay. TCRdb re-hosts the immuneACCESS table, in-frame sequences only. Its copies lack some clones; in the studies checked, an unresolved V gene accounts for under half of them, and the cause for the rest is not known. This sample has tens of thousands of clones in its table, and about 81% of those were observed once. Clones ranked in the top ten supply approximately 7.3% of the sample. The sequencing used CD4+ or CD8+ T cells sorted from blood, collected in a trial of the OX40 agonist ivuxolimab. All receptors derive from an adult with an advanced solid tumor such as melanoma, head and neck, liver or kidney cancer.

J is TRBJ2-3 and V is TRBV27; D ambiguous. This CDR3 is 12 amino acids long. V lost 4 bases and J lost 2, with 4 bases in between. Germline CDR1 reads MNHEY; CDR2 reads SMNVEV (reference sequence). DNA of the CDR3: TGTGCCAGCAGTTCCATCACAGATACGCAGTATTTT. Protein sequence: CASSSITDTQYF.

This clone was seen only a few times. The V and J genes are TRBV6-5 and TRBJ1-4, with TRBD1 matching over 8 bases. This CDR3 contains 15 residues. Trimming took 6 bases from V and 3 from J; bases not matched to a gene: 6. CDR1 and CDR2 from the germline V gene are MNHEY and SVGAGI. The CDR3 is CASRDDRGPNEKLFF. DNA for the CDR3: TGTGCCAGCAGGGACGACAGGGGCCCTAATGAAAAACTGTTTTTT.